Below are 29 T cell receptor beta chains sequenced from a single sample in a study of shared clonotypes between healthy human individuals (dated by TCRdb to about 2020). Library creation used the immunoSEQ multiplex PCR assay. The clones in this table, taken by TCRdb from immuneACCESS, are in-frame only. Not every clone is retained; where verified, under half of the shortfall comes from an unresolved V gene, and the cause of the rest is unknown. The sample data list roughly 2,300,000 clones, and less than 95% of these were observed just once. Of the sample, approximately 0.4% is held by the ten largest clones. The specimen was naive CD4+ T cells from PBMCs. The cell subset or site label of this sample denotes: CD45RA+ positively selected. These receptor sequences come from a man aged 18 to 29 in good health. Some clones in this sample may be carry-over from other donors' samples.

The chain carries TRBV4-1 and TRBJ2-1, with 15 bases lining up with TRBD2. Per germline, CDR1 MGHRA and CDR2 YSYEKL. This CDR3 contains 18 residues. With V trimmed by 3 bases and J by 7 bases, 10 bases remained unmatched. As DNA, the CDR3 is TGCGCCAGCAGCCACCAGAGGACTAGCGGGAGGGCCGGTAATGAGCAGTTCTTC. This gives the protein CASSHQRTSGRAGNEQFF.

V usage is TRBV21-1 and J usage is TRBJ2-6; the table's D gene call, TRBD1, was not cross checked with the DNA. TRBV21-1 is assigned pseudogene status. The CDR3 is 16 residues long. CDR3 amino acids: CASSKRGFNGANVLTF. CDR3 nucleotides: TGTGCCAGCAGCAAAAGGGGCTTCAATGGGGCCAACGTCCTGACTTTC.

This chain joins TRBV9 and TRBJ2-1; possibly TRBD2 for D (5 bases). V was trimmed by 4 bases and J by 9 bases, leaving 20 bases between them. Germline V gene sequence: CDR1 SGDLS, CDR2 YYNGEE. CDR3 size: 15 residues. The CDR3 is CASSPRRQAPVEQFF. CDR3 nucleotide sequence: TGTGCCAGCAGCCCCCGGAGGCAGGCCCCGGTTGAGCAGTTCTTC.

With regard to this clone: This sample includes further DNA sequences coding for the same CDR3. The CDR3 loop is CASSMGYEQYF. The CDR3 coding sequence is TGTGCCAGTAGTATGGGCTACGAGCAGTACTTC. This chain uses TRBV19 with TRBJ2-7; the D is unclear. Germline V gene lookup returns CDR1 LNHDA and CDR2 SQIVND (reference sequence). The ends were cut back, 3 bases at V and 3 bases at J, with 3 bases in the middle. The CDR3 spans 11 residues.

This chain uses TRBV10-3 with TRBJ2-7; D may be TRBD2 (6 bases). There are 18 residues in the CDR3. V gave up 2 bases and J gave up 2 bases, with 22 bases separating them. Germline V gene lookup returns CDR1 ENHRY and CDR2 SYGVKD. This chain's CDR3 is CAISEDQRVGRVAYEQYF. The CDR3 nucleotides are TGTGCCATCAGTGAGGATCAGCGGGTGGGCAGGGTCGCCTACGAGCAGTACTTC.

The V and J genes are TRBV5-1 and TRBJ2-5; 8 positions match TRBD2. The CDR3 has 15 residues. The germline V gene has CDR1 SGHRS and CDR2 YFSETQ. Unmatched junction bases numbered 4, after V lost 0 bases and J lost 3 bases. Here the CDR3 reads CASSLAVGLEETQYF. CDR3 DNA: TGCGCCAGCAGCTTGGCCGTGGGACTAGAAGAGACCCAGTACTTC. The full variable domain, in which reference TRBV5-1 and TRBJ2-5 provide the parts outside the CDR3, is KAGVTQTPRYLIKTRGQQVTLSCSPISGHRSVSWYQQTPGQGLQFLFEYFSETQRNKGNFPGRFSGRQFSNSRSEMNVSTLELGDSALYLCASSLAVGLEETQYFGPGTRLLVL.

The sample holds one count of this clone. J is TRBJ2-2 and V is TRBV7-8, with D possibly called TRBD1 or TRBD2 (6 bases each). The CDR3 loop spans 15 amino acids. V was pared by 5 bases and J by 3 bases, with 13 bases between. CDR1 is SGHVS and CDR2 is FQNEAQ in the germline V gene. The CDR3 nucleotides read TGTGCCAGCAGCCCGACGGGGGCGTACACCGGGGAGCTGTTTTTT. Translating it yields CASSPTGAYTGELFF.

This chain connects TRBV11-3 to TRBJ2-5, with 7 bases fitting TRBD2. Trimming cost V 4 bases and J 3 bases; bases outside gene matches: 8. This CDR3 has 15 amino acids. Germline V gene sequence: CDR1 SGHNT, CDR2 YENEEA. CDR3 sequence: CASSYSAGREETQYF. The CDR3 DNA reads TGTGCCAGCAGCTACTCTGCGGGGAGGGAAGAGACCCAGTACTTC.

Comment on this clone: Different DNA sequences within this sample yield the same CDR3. The CDR3 DNA sequence: TGCGCCAGCAGCGGAGGGACTACTGGAAACACCATATATTTT. Translation gives CASSGGTTGNTIYF. This chain links TRBV5-1 with TRBJ1-3, with D possibly TRBD1 on 5 matching bases. Trimming removed 4 bases at V and 2 bases at J, with 10 bases between. This CDR3 is 14 amino acids long. The germline CDR1 and CDR2 sequences are SGHRS and YFSETQ.

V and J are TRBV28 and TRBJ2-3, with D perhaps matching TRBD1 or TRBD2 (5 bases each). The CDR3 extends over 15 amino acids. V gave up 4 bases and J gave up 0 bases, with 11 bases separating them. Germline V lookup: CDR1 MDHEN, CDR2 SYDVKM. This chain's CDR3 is CASSWDGSSTDTQYF. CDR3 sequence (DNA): TGTGCCAGCAGTTGGGACGGGTCTAGCACAGATACGCAGTATTTT.

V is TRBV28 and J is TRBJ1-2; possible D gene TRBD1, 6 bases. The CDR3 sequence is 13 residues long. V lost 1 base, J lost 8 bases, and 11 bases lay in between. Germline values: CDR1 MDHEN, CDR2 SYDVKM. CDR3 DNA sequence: TGTGCCAGCAGTTTATTCCGGGGGCCCGGCTACACCTTC. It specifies CASSLFRGPGYTF.

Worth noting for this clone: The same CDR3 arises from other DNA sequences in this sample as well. CDR3 region: CASSLDGGRGNTIYF. The CDR3 bases are TGTGCCAGCAGCTTGGATGGGGGCCGGGGAAACACCATATATTTT. J is TRBJ1-3 and V is TRBV5-4, with D maybe TRBD1 (6 bases). Trimming removed 0 bases at V and 4 bases at J, with 11 bases between. The germline V gene encodes CDR1 SGHNT and CDR2 YYREEE (reference sequence). The CDR3 length is 15 residues.

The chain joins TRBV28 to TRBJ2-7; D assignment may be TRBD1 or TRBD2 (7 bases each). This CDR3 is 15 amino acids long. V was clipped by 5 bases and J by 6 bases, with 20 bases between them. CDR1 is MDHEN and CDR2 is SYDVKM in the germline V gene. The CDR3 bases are TGTGCCAGCAGTCTCAGCGGGGACAGAGTGTTCGAGCAGTACTTC. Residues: CASSLSGDRVFEQYF.

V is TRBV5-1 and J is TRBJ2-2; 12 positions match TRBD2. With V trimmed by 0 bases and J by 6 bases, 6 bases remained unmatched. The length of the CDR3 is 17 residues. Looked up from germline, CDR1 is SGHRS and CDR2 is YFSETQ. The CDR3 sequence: CASSLGLAGEAAGELFF. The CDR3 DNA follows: TGCGCCAGCAGCTTGGGACTAGCGGGAGAGGCGGCCGGGGAGCTGTTTTTT.

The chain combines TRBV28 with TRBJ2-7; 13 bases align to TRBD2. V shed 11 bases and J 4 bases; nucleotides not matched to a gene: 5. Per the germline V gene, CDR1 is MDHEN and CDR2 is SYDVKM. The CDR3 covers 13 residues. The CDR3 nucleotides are TGTGCCGTATGGACTAGCGGGAGTTACGAGCAGTACTTC. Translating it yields CAVWTSGSYEQYF.

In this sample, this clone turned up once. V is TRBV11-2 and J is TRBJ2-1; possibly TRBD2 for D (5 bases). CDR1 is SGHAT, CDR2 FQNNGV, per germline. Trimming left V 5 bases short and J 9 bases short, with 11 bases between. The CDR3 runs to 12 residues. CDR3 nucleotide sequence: TGTGCCAGCAGCAATCAGCGGTCTGAGCAGTTCTTC. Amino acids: CASSNQRSEQFF.

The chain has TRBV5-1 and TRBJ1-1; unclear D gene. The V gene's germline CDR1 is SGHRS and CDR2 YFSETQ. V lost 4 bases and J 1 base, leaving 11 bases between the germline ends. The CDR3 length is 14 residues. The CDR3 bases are TGCGCCAGCAGCCCCGCTATCGGGAACACTGAAGCTTTCTTT. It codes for CASSPAIGNTEAFF.

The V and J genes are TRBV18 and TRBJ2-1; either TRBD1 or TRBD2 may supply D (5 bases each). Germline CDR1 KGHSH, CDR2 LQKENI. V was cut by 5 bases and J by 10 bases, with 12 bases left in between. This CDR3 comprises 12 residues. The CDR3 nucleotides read TGTGCCAGCTCAGCCGCCGGGACCGAGCAGTTCTTC. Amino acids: CASSAAGTEQFF.

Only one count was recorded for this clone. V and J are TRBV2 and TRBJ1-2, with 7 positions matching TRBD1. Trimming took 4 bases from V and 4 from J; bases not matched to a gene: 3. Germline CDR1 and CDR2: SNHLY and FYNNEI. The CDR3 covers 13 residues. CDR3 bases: TGTGCCAGCAGTGGCTGGACAGGCTATGGCTACACCTTC. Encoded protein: CASSGWTGYGYTF. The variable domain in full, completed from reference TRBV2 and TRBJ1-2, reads EPEVTQTPSHQVTQMGQEVILRCVPISNHLYFYWYRQILGQKVEFLVSFYNNEISEKSEIFDDQFSVERPDGSNFTLKIRSTKLEDSAMYFCASSGWTGYGYTFGSGTRLTVV.

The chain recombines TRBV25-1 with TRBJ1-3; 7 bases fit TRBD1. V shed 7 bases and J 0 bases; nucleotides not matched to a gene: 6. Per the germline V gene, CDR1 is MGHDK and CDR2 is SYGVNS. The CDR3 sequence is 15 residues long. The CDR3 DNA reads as TGTGCCAGCACCGGGACAGATGGCTCTGGAAACACCATATATTTT. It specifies CASTGTDGSGNTIYF.

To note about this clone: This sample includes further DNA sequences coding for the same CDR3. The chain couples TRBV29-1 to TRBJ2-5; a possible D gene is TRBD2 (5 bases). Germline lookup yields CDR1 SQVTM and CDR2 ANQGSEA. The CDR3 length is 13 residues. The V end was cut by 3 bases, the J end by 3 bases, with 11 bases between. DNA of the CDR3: TGCAGCGTTGAGGGGAGCGGAAAAGAGACCCAGTACTTC. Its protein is CSVEGSGKETQYF. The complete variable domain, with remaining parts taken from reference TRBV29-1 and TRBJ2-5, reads SAVISQKPSRDICQRGTSLTIQCQVDSQVTMMFWYRQQPGQSLTLIATANQGSEATYESGFVIDKFPISRPNLTFSTLTVSNMSPEDSSIYLCSVEGSGKETQYFGPGTRLLVL.

In DNA, the CDR3 is TGTGCCAGCACCCAAGAGGGGATCGATGGCTACACCTTC. It codes for CASTQEGIDGYTF. The rearrangement joins TRBV6-6 to TRBJ1-2; a weak D match, TRBD1 (5 bases). The CDR3 totals 13 residues. CDR1 MNHNY and CDR2 SVGAGI come from the germline V gene (reference sequence). V lost 7 bases, J lost 6 bases, and 15 bases lay in between.

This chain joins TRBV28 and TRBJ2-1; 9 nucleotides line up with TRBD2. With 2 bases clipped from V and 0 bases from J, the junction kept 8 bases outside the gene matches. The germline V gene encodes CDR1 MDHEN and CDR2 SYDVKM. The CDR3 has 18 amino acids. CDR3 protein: CASSLSWREGSSYNEQFF. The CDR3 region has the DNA TGTGCCAGCAGTTTAAGTTGGCGGGAGGGCAGCTCCTACAATGAGCAGTTCTTC.

The CDR3 loop is CASSLGEQDEQFF. The CDR3 nucleotides read TGTGCCAGCAGTTTGGGGGAGCAGGATGAGCAGTTCTTC. The chain carries TRBV28 and TRBJ2-1, with D perhaps being TRBD1 or TRBD2 (5 bases each). The CDR3 extends over 13 amino acids. Trimming removed 3 bases at V and 8 bases at J, with 11 bases between. Germline V gives CDR1 MDHEN, CDR2 SYDVKM.

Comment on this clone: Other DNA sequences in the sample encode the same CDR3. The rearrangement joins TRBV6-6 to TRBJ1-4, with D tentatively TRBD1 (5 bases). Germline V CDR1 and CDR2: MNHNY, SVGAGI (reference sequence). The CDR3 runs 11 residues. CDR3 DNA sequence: TGTGCTAGCGGGGGTAATGAAAAACTGTTTTTT. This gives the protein CASGGNEKLFF.

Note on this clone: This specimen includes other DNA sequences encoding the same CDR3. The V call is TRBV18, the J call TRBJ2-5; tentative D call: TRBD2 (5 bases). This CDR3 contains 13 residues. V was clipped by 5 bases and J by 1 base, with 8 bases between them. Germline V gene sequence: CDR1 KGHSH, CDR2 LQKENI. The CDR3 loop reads CASSEGTQETQYF. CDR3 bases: TGTGCCAGCTCAGAGGGAACCCAAGAGACCCAGTACTTC. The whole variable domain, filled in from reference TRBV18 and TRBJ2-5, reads NAGVMQNPRHLVRRRGQEARLRCSPMKGHSHVYWYRQLPEEGLKFMVYLQKENIIDESGMPKERFSAEFPKEGPSILRIQQVVRGDSAAYFCASSEGTQETQYFGPGTRLLVL.

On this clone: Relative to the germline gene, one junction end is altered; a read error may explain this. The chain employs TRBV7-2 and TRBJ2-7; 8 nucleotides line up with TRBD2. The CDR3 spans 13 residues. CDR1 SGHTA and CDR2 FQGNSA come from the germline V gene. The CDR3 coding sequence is TGTGCCAGCAGCTTATCCCCAGCGGGGGAGCGGTACTTC. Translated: CASSLSPAGERYF.

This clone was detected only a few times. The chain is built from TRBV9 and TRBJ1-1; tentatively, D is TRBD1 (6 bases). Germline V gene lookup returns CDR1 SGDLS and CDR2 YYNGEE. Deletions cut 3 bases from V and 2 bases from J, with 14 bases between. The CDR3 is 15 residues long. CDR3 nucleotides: TGTGCCAGCAGCGCCGGTGAAGGGGGAAACACTGAAGCTTTCTTT. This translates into CASSAGEGGNTEAFF.

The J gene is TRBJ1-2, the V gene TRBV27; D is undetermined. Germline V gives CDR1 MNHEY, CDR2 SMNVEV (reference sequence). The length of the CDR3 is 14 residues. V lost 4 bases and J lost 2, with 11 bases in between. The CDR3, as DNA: TGTGCCAGCAGTTCTTGGGCAGACAACTATGGCTACACCTTC. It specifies CASSSWADNYGYTF.